The clone carrying this T cell receptor beta chain was observed many times. No antigen is known for it. This specimen comes from a study of T cell repertoires in cytomegalovirus infection. Across the whole study: Signatures in public TCR beta sequences pointed to both CMV infection and matching HLA type. Study-wide results and limits: People with CMV and the relevant HLA were identified by cumulative public TCR beta family frequency. HLA-C-restricted TCR beta clonotypes specific for CMV led the ex vivo response.

One entry per CDR3 protein results from TCRdb running MiXCR on the reads. The data contain under 250,000 distinct CDR3 sequences, 12% of them singletons. Sequenced: PBMCs. This sequence originates from a human donor in good health (CMV status not recorded). Some clones in this sample may be carry-over from other donors' samples.

CDR3 sequence: CASSLEVGEDTEAFF. In DNA form, the CDR3 reads TGTGCCAGCAGTTTAGAGGTAGGCGAGGACACTGAAGCTTTCTTT. This chain links TRBV12-3 or TRBV12-4 with TRBJ1-1; no definite D call. The length of the CDR3 is 15 residues. V gave up 1 base and J gave up 3 bases, with 12 bases separating them.